The source of this TCR beta chain is a study of blood T cell repertoires in COVID-19. Study-wide background: Donors in the United States, Italy and Spain gave samples during acute or convalescent COVID-19. Sample material is recorded as cDNA or gDNA derived from T cells, B-cell-depleted T cells, or PBMCs.

In germline, CDR1 is SQVTM, CDR2 ANQGSEA. The CDR3 extends over 13 amino acids. Trimming removed 0 bases from V and 3 bases from J, with 7 bases in between. Only in-frame clones appear in the TCRdb table, and some are missing; sequencing was by immunoSEQ multiplex PCR. The table records 95,000 to 150,000 clones, about 85% of them present only once. The TCR comes from a man in his sixties with acute or convalescent COVID-19. The source material was peripheral blood. The chain has TRBV29-1 and TRBJ2-3; D might be TRBD1 (5 bases). For the CDR3, the DNA is TGCAGCGTTGAAGATGCAGGGACAGATACGCAGTATTTT. Residues: CSVEDAGTDTQYF.